The clone carrying this TCR beta chain was seen many times. Its target is unknown. The CDR3 length is 17 residues. Trimming at V came to 3 bases and at J to 1 base, leaving 9 bases not matched to a gene. Using its own MiXCR run on the 5' RACE reads, TCRdb lists one record per CDR3 protein. The sample contains fewer than 60,000 distinct CDR3 sequences, less than 9.5% of which appear only once. Time point defined: blood at routine non-recurrence follow-up after resection. Tumor, nontumor lung or frozen PBMC supplied whole RNA that was sequenced unsorted. This specimen belongs to a study of spatial heterogeneity in lung cancer. Study details: The study consistently detected more beta-chain than alpha-chain sequences. Study findings and constraints: The study found ubiquitous expanded tumor TCRs in blood more at resection than follow-up.

The source material was PBMCs, sampled at follow-up. The gene calls are TRBV12-3 or TRBV12-4 and TRBJ1-5; 7 positions agree with TRBD1. The TCR comes from a female donor with early-stage non-small cell lung cancer. DNA of the CDR3: TGTGCCAGCAGTTTGGGGGGAGGGGGCGTGAGCAATCAGCCCCAGCATTTT. As protein: CASSLGGGGVSNQPQHF.